This TCR beta chain was recovered during a study of graft-versus-host responses after intestinal transplantation. Study overall: Multivisceral, liver-intestinal, or isolated intestinal grafts went to recipients. Anti-thymocyte globulin induction was given to all recipients, followed by tacrolimus and steroids for around 3 years.

The assay was immunoSEQ multiplex PCR, and TCRdb's table has in-frame clones only and misses some. The data hold 30,000 to 35,000 clones, with roughly four fifths observed a single time. Notes on this clone: No antigen is known for it.

There are 13 residues in the CDR3. Germline V gene lookup returns CDR1 SQVTM and CDR2 ANQGSEA. J gave up 6 bases and V 3 bases, and 3 bases lay outside the gene matches. Study outcomes and limitations: Peak levels of circulating GvH clones tracked with early post-transplant HvG declines. GvH clones appeared in recipient marrow, some first in ileum or blood.

This TCR was sampled from a human donor who received an intestinal transplant. The chain uses TRBV29-1 and TRBJ1-1, with 11 bases identical to TRBD1. The source was unstimulated CD8+ T cells sorted from spleen or lymph node cells, collected before intestinal transplant. The CDR3 coding sequence is TGCAGCGTTGAGGGGACAGGGGGGCCTGAAGCTTTCTTT. It encodes CSVEGTGGPEAFF.